This entry concerns a single TCR beta chain. The antigen is undetermined. The V and J ends lost 0 bases and 10 bases, in that order; junction bases with no gene match: 9. The CDR3 length is 15 residues. Germline CDR1 and CDR2: MGHRA and YSYEKL. The record originates from a study of blood T cells in healthy people across ages. Together with a sample-barcoded 5' primer, a J-beta primer mix was included in a second PCR lasting about 6 to 11 cycles. TCRdb independently ran MiXCR on the 5' RACE reads; one entry per CDR3 protein. The sample has approximately 600,000 distinct CDR3 sequences; 58% are singletons. Study-wide points: Relative to aged donors, long-lived donors carried more naive CD4+ cells and displayed higher diversity.

Sequencing input: blood. The receptor comes from a man between 60 and 75 years old in good health. The rearrangement joins TRBV4-1 to TRBJ2-3, with TRBD2 matching over 8 bases. This CDR3 is CASSQDRAGVGAQYF. DNA for the CDR3: TGCGCCAGCAGCCAAGATCGAGCGGGGGTGGGTGCGCAGTATTTT.